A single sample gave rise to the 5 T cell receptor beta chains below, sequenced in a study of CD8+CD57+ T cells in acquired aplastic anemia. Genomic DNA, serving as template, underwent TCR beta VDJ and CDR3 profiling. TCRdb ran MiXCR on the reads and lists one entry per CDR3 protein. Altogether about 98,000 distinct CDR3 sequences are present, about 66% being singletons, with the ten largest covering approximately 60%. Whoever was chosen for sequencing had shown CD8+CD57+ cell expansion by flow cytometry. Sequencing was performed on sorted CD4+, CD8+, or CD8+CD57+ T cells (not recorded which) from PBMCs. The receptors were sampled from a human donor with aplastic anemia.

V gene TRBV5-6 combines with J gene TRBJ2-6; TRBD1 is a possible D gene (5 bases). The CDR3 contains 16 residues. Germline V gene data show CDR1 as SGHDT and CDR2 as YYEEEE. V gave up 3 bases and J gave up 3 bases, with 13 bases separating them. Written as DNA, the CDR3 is TGTGCCAGCAGCTCCCCAAGGGGTCATGGGGCCAACGTCCTGACTTTC. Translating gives CASSSPRGHGANVLTF.

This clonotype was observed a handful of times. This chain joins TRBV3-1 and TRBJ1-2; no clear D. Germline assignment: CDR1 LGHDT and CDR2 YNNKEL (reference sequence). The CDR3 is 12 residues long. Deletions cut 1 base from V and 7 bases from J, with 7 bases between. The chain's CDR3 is CASSQGEAGYTF. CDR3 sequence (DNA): TGTGCCAGCAGCCAAGGGGAGGCTGGCTACACCTTC.

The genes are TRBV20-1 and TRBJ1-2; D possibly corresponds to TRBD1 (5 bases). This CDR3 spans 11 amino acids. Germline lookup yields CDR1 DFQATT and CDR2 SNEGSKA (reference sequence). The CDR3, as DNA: TGCTGTAACTCGGGGGATCGGGGCTACACCTTC. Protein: CCNSGDRGYTF.

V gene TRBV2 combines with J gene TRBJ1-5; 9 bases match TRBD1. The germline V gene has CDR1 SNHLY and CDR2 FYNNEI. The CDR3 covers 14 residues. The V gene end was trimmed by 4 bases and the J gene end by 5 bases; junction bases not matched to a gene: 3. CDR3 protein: CASSGTGAHQPQHF. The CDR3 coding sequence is TGTGCCAGCAGTGGGACAGGGGCCCATCAGCCCCAGCATTTT. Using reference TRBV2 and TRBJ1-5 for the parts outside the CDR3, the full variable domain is EPEVTQTPSHQVTQMGQEVILRCVPISNHLYFYWYRQILGQKVEFLVSFYNNEISEKSEIFDDQFSVERPDGSNFTLKIRSTKLEDSAMYFCASSGTGAHQPQHFGDGTRLSIL.

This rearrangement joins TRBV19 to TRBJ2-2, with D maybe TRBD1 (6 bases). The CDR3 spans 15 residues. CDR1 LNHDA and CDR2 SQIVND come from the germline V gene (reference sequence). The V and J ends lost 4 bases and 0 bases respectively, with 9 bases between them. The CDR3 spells CASSTRTANTGELFF. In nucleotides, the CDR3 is TGTGCCAGTAGTACAAGGACAGCGAACACCGGGGAGCTGTTTTTT.